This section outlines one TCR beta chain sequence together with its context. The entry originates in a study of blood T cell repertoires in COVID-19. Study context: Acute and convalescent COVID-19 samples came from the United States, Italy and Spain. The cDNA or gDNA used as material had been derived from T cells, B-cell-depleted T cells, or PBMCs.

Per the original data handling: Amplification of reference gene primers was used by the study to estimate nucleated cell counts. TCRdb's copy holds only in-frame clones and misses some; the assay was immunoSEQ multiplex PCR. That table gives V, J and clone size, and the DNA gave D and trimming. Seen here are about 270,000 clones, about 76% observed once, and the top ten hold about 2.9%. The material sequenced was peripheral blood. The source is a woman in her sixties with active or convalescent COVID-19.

CDR3 sequence reads: CAIRTSVRPGQNTEAFF. DNA for the CDR3: TGTGCCATCAGAACCTCAGTTCGACCTGGACAGAACACTGAAGCTTTCTTT. The chain has TRBV10-3 and TRBJ1-1; D may be TRBD1 (5 bases). Trimming pared 6 bases from V and 1 base from J, leaving 21 bases between. The CDR3 consists of 17 residues. CDR1 is ENHRY, CDR2 SYGVKD, per germline.